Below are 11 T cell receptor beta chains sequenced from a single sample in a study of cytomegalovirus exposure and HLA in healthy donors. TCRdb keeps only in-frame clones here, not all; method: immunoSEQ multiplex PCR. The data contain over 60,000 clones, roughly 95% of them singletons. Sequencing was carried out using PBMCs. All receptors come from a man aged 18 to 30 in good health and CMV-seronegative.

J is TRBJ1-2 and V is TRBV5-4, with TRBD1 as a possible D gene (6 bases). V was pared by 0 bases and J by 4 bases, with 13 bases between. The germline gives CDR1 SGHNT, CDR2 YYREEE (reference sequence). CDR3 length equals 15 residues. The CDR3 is CASSLGPDRTYGYTF. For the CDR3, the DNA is TGTGCCAGCAGCTTGGGGCCAGACAGGACCTATGGCTACACCTTC. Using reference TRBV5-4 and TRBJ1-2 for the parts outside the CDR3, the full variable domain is ETGVTQSPTHLIKTRGQQVTLRCSSQSGHNTVSWYQQALGQGPQFIFQYYREEENGRGNFPPRFSGLQFPNYSSELNVNALELDDSALYLCASSLGPDRTYGYTFGSGTRLTVV.

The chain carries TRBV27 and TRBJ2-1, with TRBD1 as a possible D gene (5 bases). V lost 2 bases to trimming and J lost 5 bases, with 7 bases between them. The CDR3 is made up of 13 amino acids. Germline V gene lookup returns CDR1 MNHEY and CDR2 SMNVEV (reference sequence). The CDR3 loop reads CASSLGADNEQFF. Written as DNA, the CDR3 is TGTGCCAGCAGTTTAGGGGCCGACAATGAGCAGTTCTTC.

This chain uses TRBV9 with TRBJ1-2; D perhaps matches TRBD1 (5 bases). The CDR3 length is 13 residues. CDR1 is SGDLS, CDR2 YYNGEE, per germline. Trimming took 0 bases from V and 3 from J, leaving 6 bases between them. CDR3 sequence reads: CASSVGGDYGYTF. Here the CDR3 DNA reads TGTGCCAGCAGCGTAGGGGGGGACTATGGCTACACCTTC. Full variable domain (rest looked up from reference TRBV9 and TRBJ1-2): DSGVTQTPKHLITATGQRVTLRCSPRSGDLSVYWYQQSLDQGLQFLIQYYNGEERAKGNILERFSAQQFPDLHSELNLSSLELGDSALYFCASSVGGDYGYTFGSGTRLTVV.

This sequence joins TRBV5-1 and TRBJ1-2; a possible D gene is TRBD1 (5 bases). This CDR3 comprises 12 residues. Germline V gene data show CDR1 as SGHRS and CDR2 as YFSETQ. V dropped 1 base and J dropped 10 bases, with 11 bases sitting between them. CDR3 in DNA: TGCGCCAGCAGCTTGACGATGGACACCTACACCTTC. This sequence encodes CASSLTMDTYTF.

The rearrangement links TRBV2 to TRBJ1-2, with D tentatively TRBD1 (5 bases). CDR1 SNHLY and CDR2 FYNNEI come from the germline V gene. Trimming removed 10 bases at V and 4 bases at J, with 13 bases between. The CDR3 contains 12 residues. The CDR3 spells CATKGNSYGYTF. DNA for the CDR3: TGTGCCACCAAGGGGAATAGCTATGGCTACACCTTC. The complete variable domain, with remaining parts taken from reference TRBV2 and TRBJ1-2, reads EPEVTQTPSHQVTQMGQEVILRCVPISNHLYFYWYRQILGQKVEFLVSFYNNEISEKSEIFDDQFSVERPDGSNFTLKIRSTKLEDSAMYFCATKGNSYGYTFGSGTRLTVV.

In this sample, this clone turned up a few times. CDR3: CASTEQENYGYTF. In DNA, the CDR3 is TGTGCCAGTACCGAACAGGAGAACTATGGCTACACCTTC. The rearrangement uses TRBV19 and TRBJ1-2; D might be TRBD1 (5 bases). The CDR3 covers 13 residues. V was cut by 7 bases and J by 2 bases, with 11 bases left in between. The germline gives CDR1 LNHDA, CDR2 SQIVND (reference sequence).

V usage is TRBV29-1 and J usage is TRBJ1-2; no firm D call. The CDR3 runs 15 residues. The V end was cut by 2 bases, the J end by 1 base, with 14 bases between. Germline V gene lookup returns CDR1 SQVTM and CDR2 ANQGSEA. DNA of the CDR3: TGCAGCGTTGAACGGTCGGAGGTGCTTAACTATGGCTACACCTTC. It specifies CSVERSEVLNYGYTF.

CDR3 in amino acids: CASSKDSLNTEAFF. The CDR3 nucleotides are TGTGCCAGCAGCAAGGACAGTCTGAACACTGAAGCTTTCTTT. V gene TRBV7-2 combines with J gene TRBJ1-1, with D tentatively TRBD1 (6 bases). Germline CDR1 reads SGHTA; CDR2 reads FQGNSA. The V end lost 5 bases, the J end lost 0 bases, and 10 bases lay between the germline ends. This CDR3 comprises 14 residues.

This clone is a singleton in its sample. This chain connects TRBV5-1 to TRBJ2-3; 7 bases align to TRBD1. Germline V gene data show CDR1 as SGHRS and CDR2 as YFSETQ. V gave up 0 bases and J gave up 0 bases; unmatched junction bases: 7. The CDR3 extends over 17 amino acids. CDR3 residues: CASSLVFDRDSTDTQYF. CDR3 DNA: TGCGCCAGCAGCTTGGTGTTTGACAGGGACAGCACAGATACGCAGTATTTT.

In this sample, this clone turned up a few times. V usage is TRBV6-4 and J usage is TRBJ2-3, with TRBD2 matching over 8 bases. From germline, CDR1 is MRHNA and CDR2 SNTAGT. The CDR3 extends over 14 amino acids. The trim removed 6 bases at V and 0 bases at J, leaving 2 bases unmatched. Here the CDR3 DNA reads TGTGCCAGCAGCCAGCGGGGGAGCACAGATACGCAGTATTTT. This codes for CASSQRGSTDTQYF.

In DNA, the CDR3 is TGTGCCAGCAGCTTATTTCTAGCGGGGGGTACAGATACGCAGTATTTT. It yields the protein CASSLFLAGGTDTQYF. J is TRBJ2-3 and V is TRBV7-8; 11 positions agree with TRBD2. Trimming cost V 2 bases and J 3 bases; bases outside gene matches: 4. CDR1 and CDR2 (germline): SGHVS, FQNEAQ. The CDR3 has 16 residues.